A single sample gave rise to the 9 T cell receptor beta chains below, sequenced in a study. TCRdb passed the 5' RACE reads through MiXCR, listing each CDR3 protein once. In the table there are just under 65,000 distinct CDR3 sequences, roughly 23% of which are singletons. The sample was memory CD4+ T cells sorted from a lymph node. As for subset: memory CD4+ T cells, CD4+CD45RO+CD25-. All receptors derive from a female donor with breast cancer.

Only a few counts were recorded for this clonotype. This may be a read error: a much more frequent sequence differs by one nucleotide. The chain couples TRBV5-1 to TRBJ2-3; 8 bases map to TRBD2. CDR3 length: 15 residues. CDR1 and CDR2 from the germline V gene are SGHRS and YFSETQ. CDR3 in DNA: TGCGCCAGCAGCTCTGGACTAGCTAGCACAGATACGCAGTGTTTT. Translating gives CASSSGLASTDTQCF.

In its sample, this clonotype ranks as large (0.1 to 1%). The chain's CDR3 is CSAGPRAETQYF. The CDR3 DNA follows: TGCAGTGCCGGACCCCGGGCAGAGACCCAGTACTTC. J is TRBJ2-5 and V is TRBV20-1; no reliable D call. Trimming cost V 6 bases and J 4 bases, with 12 bases left between them. Germline loops: CDR1 DFQATT, CDR2 SNEGSKA (reference sequence). The CDR3 covers 12 residues.

This clonotype turned up a few times. The chain uses TRBV20-1 and TRBJ1-1; D not certain. The length of the CDR3 is 13 residues. The V end was cut by 0 bases, the J end by 1 base, with 6 bases between. CDR1 is DFQATT and CDR2 is SNEGSKA in the germline V gene (reference sequence). CDR3 coding DNA: TGCAGTGCTAGAGAGGACGGGAACACTGAAGCTTTCTTT. This encodes CSAREDGNTEAFF.

The chain is built from TRBV6-1 and TRBJ1-5; no definite D call. Germline V lookup: CDR1 MNHNS, CDR2 SASEGT. V was trimmed by 4 bases and J by 8 bases, leaving 12 bases between them. This CDR3 spans 13 amino acids. The CDR3 loop reads CASSGDPSKPQHF. CDR3 sequence (DNA): TGTGCCAGCAGTGGAGACCCGAGCAAGCCCCAGCATTTT.

This clonotype appeared many times. This chain uses TRBV7-2 with TRBJ2-3, with 13 nucleotides matching TRBD2. CDR1 and CDR2 (germline): SGHTA, FQGNSA. J lost 0 bases, V lost 1 base, and 4 bases had no gene match. The length of the CDR3 is 18 residues. The DNA for the CDR3 is TGTGCCAGCAGCTTAGTAGGGACTAGCGGGGCCAGCACAGATACGCAGTATTTT. Translation gives CASSLVGTSGASTDTQYF.

This clonotype came up a few times. The rearrangement joins TRBV5-1 to TRBJ2-3; no clear D gene. The V gene's germline CDR1 is SGHRS and CDR2 YFSETQ. This CDR3 is 15 amino acids long. V was pared by 0 bases and J by 2 bases, with 10 bases between. CDR3 in amino acids: CASSLESFPTDTQYF. In DNA form, the CDR3 reads TGCGCCAGCAGCTTGGAAAGTTTCCCCACAGATACGCAGTATTTT.

This clonotype has only a few counts. DNA of the CDR3: TGTGCCACCAGTGAGACTAATAAGAATGAGCAGTTCTTC. This gives the protein CATSETNKNEQFF. The rearrangement uses TRBV24-1 and TRBJ2-1, with D possibly TRBD2 on 5 matching bases. Germline V gene data show CDR1 as KGHDR and CDR2 as SFDVKD. The CDR3 length is 13 residues. V was cut by 4 bases and J by 7 bases, with 10 bases left in between.

This clonotype has only a few counts. The chain uses TRBV2 and TRBJ2-5, with no clear D. CDR1 and CDR2 from the germline V gene are SNHLY and FYNNEI. CDR3 length equals 13 residues. V was clipped by 8 bases and J by 1 base, with 11 bases between them. The CDR3 nucleotides read TGTGCCAGCGGGTCGGAAGCCCAAGAGACCCAGTACTTC. This sequence encodes CASGSEAQETQYF. Full variable domain (rest looked up from reference TRBV2 and TRBJ2-5): EPEVTQTPSHQVTQMGQEVILRCVPISNHLYFYWYRQILGQKVEFLVSFYNNEISEKSEIFDDQFSVERPDGSNFTLKIRSTKLEDSAMYFCASGSEAQETQYFGPGTRLLVL.

CDR3 protein: CSVMREAYEQYF. As DNA, the CDR3 is TGCAGCGTTATGCGGGAGGCCTACGAGCAGTACTTC. The chain has TRBV29-1 and TRBJ2-7, with 8 bases matching TRBD2. This CDR3 contains 12 residues. The germline CDR1 and CDR2 sequences are SQVTM and ANQGSEA. V dropped 5 bases and J dropped 2; count of bases not matched to a gene: 2.